This entry lists 18 T cell receptor beta chains sequenced from one sample in a study of T cell responses to AZD1222 COVID-19 vaccine. Clones were read by immunoSEQ multiplex PCR, and TCRdb kept only the in-frame ones, dropping some. The table lists 100,000 to 150,000 clones, roughly nine tenths of them singletons. The input for sequencing was peripheral blood, taken on day 0 of AZD1222 vaccination. These receptors were obtained from an adult in good health.

The genes are TRBV4-2 and TRBJ2-3, with 9 positions matching TRBD2. The CDR3 has 17 amino acids. After removal of 0 bases from V and 4 bases from J, the junction contained 8 bases not matched to a gene. CDR1 and CDR2 (germline): LGHNA, YNFKEQ. CDR3 residues: CASSQEWVAGAPDTQYF. The CDR3 nucleotides read TGTGCCAGCAGCCAAGAGTGGGTAGCGGGAGCTCCAGATACGCAGTATTTT.

This chain connects TRBV27 to TRBJ1-3; perhaps TRBD1 as D (6 bases). CDR1 is MNHEY and CDR2 is SMNVEV in the germline V gene (reference sequence). V lost 6 bases and J lost 4, with 19 bases in between. The CDR3 runs to 16 residues. For the CDR3, the DNA is TGTGCCAGCAGCCTCCGGGGGGGGGCTGCGGGAAACACCATATATTTT. Translated, it gives CASSLRGGAAGNTIYF.

This sequence joins TRBV24-1 and TRBJ2-3; tentatively, D is TRBD1 or TRBD2 (5 bases each). Trimming removed 4 bases at V and 2 bases at J, with 15 bases between. This CDR3 contains 16 residues. The germline V gene encodes CDR1 KGHDR and CDR2 SFDVKD. The CDR3 loop reads CATSDRRGTFTDTQYF. For the CDR3, the DNA is TGTGCCACCAGTGACCGACGAGGGACGTTCACAGATACGCAGTATTTT.

The chain is built from TRBV6-5 and TRBJ1-1; no clear D. With 0 bases removed from V and 1 base from J, the gap between germline ends came to 9 bases. This CDR3 region has 15 residues. Germline V gene sequence: CDR1 MNHEY, CDR2 SVGAGI. In nucleotides, the CDR3 is TGTGCCAGCAGTTACTCTCCCGGTTGGAACACTGAAGCTTTCTTT. This translates into CASSYSPGWNTEAFF.

The J gene is TRBJ1-2, the V gene TRBV29-1; 7 nucleotides align to TRBD1. CDR1 is SQVTM and CDR2 is ANQGSEA in the germline V gene. V shed 7 bases and J 4 bases; nucleotides not matched to a gene: 6. The CDR3 covers 12 residues. The CDR3: CSAVGTAYGYTF. The CDR3 nucleotides are TGCAGCGCCGTAGGGACAGCCTATGGCTACACCTTC.

CDR3 in DNA: TGTGCCAGTAGTATAGAGGGCTATGGCTACACCTTC. As protein: CASSIEGYGYTF. J is TRBJ1-2 and V is TRBV19; D not certain. This CDR3 spans 12 amino acids. Germline V CDR1 and CDR2: LNHDA, SQIVND (reference sequence). The ends were cut back, 0 bases at V and 4 bases at J, with 3 bases in the middle. Based on the CDR3 plus reference TRBV19 and TRBJ1-2, the full variable domain is DGGITQSPKYLFRKEGQNVTLSCEQNLNHDAMYWYRQDPGQGLRLIYYSQIVNDFQKGDIAEGYSVSREKKESFPLTVTSAQKNPTAFYLCASSIEGYGYTFGSGTRLTVV.

This rearrangement joins TRBV11-2 to TRBJ2-1, with 7 bases aligning to TRBD2. The ends lost 1 base at V and 1 base at J; junction bases unmatched: 1. Germline loops: CDR1 SGHAT, CDR2 FQNNGV. The CDR3 is 15 amino acids. CDR3 DNA sequence: TGTGCCAGCAGCTTAGGAGCGGGATCCTACAATGAGCAGTTCTTC. It encodes CASSLGAGSYNEQFF.

V is TRBV7-9 and J is TRBJ2-7, with TRBD1 matching over 7 bases. The CDR3 covers 15 residues. The V segment lost 1 base and the J segment 6 bases; nucleotides outside the gene matches: 9. Germline assignment: CDR1 SEHNR and CDR2 FQNEAQ (reference sequence). CDR3: CASSLVTGREGEQYF. CDR3 coding DNA: TGTGCCAGCAGCTTAGTGACAGGGAGAGAAGGCGAGCAGTACTTC.

This clone has a handful of counts. The chain is built from TRBV28 and TRBJ1-3; tentatively, D is TRBD1 (6 bases). This CDR3 comprises 13 residues. Germline CDR1 reads MDHEN; CDR2 reads SYDVKM. Trimming took 5 bases from V and 11 from J, leaving 16 bases between them. In DNA, the CDR3 is TGTGCCAGCAGTCTAGTGGACAGCCCGCCCATATATTTT. Its translation is CASSLVDSPPIYF.

The V and J genes are TRBV28 and TRBJ1-1, with D hard to call. Germline CDR1 reads MDHEN; CDR2 reads SYDVKM. The CDR3 has 16 residues. V lost 6 bases to trimming and J lost 6 bases, with 23 bases between them. This CDR3 reads CASSSPSTSRYPEAFF. The CDR3 coding sequence is TGTGCCAGCAGCTCCCCGTCGACAAGCAGGTATCCTGAAGCTTTCTTT.

CDR3 DNA: TGTGCCAGCTCACCGCCAAATTCTTGGACAGGGGAGGATGGCTACACCTTC. It encodes CASSPPNSWTGEDGYTF. The J gene is TRBJ1-2, the V gene TRBV18; 9 nucleotides agree with TRBD1. This CDR3 region has 17 residues. V trimming: 3 bases; J trimming: 6 bases; junction bases outside the gene matches: 14. Per germline, CDR1 KGHSH and CDR2 LQKENI.

As regards this clone: Sequence at one end of the junction differs from germline and may be a read error. The chain has TRBV19 and TRBJ1-1, with D maybe TRBD1 (6 bases). CDR1 and CDR2 from the germline V gene are LNHDA and SQIVND (reference sequence). The CDR3 contains 17 residues. The CDR3 DNA sequence: TGTGCCAGTAGTATAGGTAGGTGGGGGGGCCCGAACGCTGAAGCTTTCTTT. This gives the protein CASSIGRWGGPNAEAFF.

This clone appeared a few times. The chain couples TRBV6-6 to TRBJ2-7; D is uncertain. Germline lookup yields CDR1 MNHNY and CDR2 SVGAGI (reference sequence). Trimming stripped 2 bases from V and 3 bases from J, with 8 bases between. This CDR3 has 13 amino acids. Written as DNA, the CDR3 is TGTGCCAGCAGTTACGTGATAGGCTACGAGCAGTACTTC. Its translation: CASSYVIGYEQYF.

J is TRBJ2-2 and V is TRBV15; possibly TRBD1 for D (6 bases). Germline V gene sequence: CDR1 LNHNV, CDR2 YYDKDF (reference sequence). This CDR3 comprises 14 residues. The ends were cut back, 4 bases at V and 9 bases at J, with 15 bases in the middle. The CDR3 sequence is CATSTRTTGRELFF. CDR3 DNA sequence: TGTGCCACCAGCACCCGCACCACAGGGCGGGAGCTGTTTTTT.

The J gene is TRBJ2-1, the V gene TRBV3-1 (or the pseudogene TRBV3-2), with 10 bases lining up with TRBD2. Germline lookup yields CDR1 LGHDT and CDR2 YNNKEL (reference sequence). CDR3 length: 14 residues. V lost 3 bases, J lost 9 bases, and 5 bases stayed unmatched. CDR3 region: CASSQLAGVGEQFF. The CDR3 DNA reads TGTGCCAGCAGCCAGCTAGCGGGAGTTGGTGAGCAGTTCTTC.

The J gene is TRBJ2-7, the V gene TRBV19; TRBD2 might be the D (5 bases). The length of the CDR3 is 15 residues. Trimming left V 5 bases short and J 0 bases short, with 14 bases between. Germline V gives CDR1 LNHDA, CDR2 SQIVND (reference sequence). The CDR3 region has the DNA TGTGCCAGTAGTGCTAGCCTATTCCCCTCCTACGAGCAGTACTTC. Protein: CASSASLFPSYEQYF.

This chain links TRBV5-1 with TRBJ2-5, with D perhaps TRBD1 (5 bases). The CDR3 is 18 residues long. From germline, CDR1 is SGHRS and CDR2 YFSETQ. V lost 2 bases, J lost 1 base, and 21 bases lay in between. This CDR3 reads CASSFGQGDPHFQETQYF. The DNA of the CDR3 is TGCGCCAGCAGCTTTGGGCAGGGCGACCCCCACTTCCAAGAGACCCAGTACTTC. Drawing the rest from reference TRBV5-1 and TRBJ2-5, the complete variable domain is KAGVTQTPRYLIKTRGQQVTLSCSPISGHRSVSWYQQTPGQGLQFLFEYFSETQRNKGNFPGRFSGRQFSNSRSEMNVSTLELGDSALYLCASSFGQGDPHFQETQYFGPGTRLLVL.

This chain connects TRBV28 to TRBJ1-5, with D maybe TRBD1 (5 bases). V lost 5 bases and J 2 bases, leaving 19 bases between the germline ends. The V gene's germline CDR1 is MDHEN and CDR2 SYDVKM. The CDR3 contains 17 residues. The CDR3 region is CASSPQLGGTGNQPQHF. CDR3 in DNA: TGTGCCAGCAGTCCCCAATTGGGGGGTACAGGCAATCAGCCCCAGCATTTT. The entire variable domain, with the rest obtained from reference TRBV28 and TRBJ1-5, is as follows: DVKVTQSSRYLVKRTGEKVFLECVQDMDHENMFWYRQDPGLGLRLIYFSYDVKMKEKGDIPEGYSVSREKKERFSLILESASTNQTSMYLCASSPQLGGTGNQPQHFGDGTRLSIL.